Presented here are 8 T cell receptor beta chains from one specimen sequenced in a study of blood T cell repertoires in COVID-19. Sequenced by immunoSEQ multiplex PCR; TCRdb stores in-frame clones only, minus some. The repertoire holds 300,000 to 450,000 clones, with around 87% as singletons. The sequencing input was PBMCs or T cells enriched from blood (not recorded which). The source of these receptors is a man aged 25 to 40 who had recovered from COVID-19.

The V call is TRBV7-9, the J call TRBJ2-7; 7 bases fit TRBD2. CDR1 SEHNR and CDR2 FQNEAQ come from the germline V gene (reference sequence). This CDR3 has 15 amino acids. The junction had 11 bases not matched to a gene; V was cut back by 5 bases and J by 4 bases. The CDR3 spells CASSGGAGVKYEQYF. CDR3 nucleotide sequence: TGTGCCAGCAGCGGCGGCGCGGGGGTAAAATACGAGCAGTACTTC.

The table lists this clone with a count of one. The chain is built from TRBV3-1 (or the pseudogene TRBV3-2) and TRBJ2-7, with TRBD1 matching 8 bases. The trim removed 4 bases at V and 5 bases at J, leaving 7 bases unmatched. There are 14 residues in the CDR3. In germline, CDR1 is LGHDT, CDR2 YNNKEL (reference sequence). The DNA of the CDR3 is TGTGCCAGCAGCCCCGGACAGGGCGTAGACGAGCAGTACTTC. This sequence encodes CASSPGQGVDEQYF.

The V and J genes are TRBV19 and TRBJ1-5, with 11 nucleotides matching TRBD1. The CDR3 sequence is 16 residues long. Trimming cost V 5 bases and J 2 bases; bases outside gene matches: 5. The V gene's germline CDR1 is LNHDA and CDR2 SQIVND (reference sequence). The CDR3 coding sequence is TGTGCCAGTAGTTGGACAGGGGGCAGGGGCAATCAGCCCCAGCATTTT. Translated, it gives CASSWTGGRGNQPQHF.

The chain is built from TRBV18 and TRBJ2-7, with a tentative D call TRBD2 (6 bases). The V gene's germline CDR1 is KGHSH and CDR2 LQKENI. Trimming removed 3 bases at V and 6 bases at J, with 15 bases between. The CDR3 has 14 residues. Written as DNA, the CDR3 is TGTGCCAGCTCACCCCTCCCGGGGGAAGGCGAGCAGTACTTC. Its protein is CASSPLPGEGEQYF.

This chain connects TRBV14 to TRBJ2-2; D ambiguous. Germline CDR1 SGHDN, CDR2 FVKESK. The length of the CDR3 is 13 residues. V lost 5 bases to trimming and J lost 7 bases, with 11 bases between them. The CDR3 protein is CASSLAAGGELFF. The CDR3 DNA follows: TGTGCCAGCAGCTTGGCCGCTGGCGGGGAGCTGTTTTTT. Looking up the rest from reference TRBV14 and TRBJ2-2 gives the full variable domain: EAGVTQFPSHSVIEKGQTVTLRCDPISGHDNLYWYRRVMGKEIKFLLHFVKESKQDESGMPNNRFLAERTGGTYSTLKVQPAELEDSGVYFCASSLAAGGELFFGEGSRLTVL.

The chain employs TRBV2 and TRBJ2-7, with 7 bases identical to TRBD1. The CDR3 has 13 residues. Trimming removed 4 bases from V and 3 bases from J; junction bases left unmatched: 3. Germline V gives CDR1 SNHLY, CDR2 FYNNEI. Written as DNA, the CDR3 is TGTGCCAGCAGTGGGGACAGACTCTACGAGCAGTACTTC. Translation: CASSGDRLYEQYF.

The chain uses TRBV27 and TRBJ1-2; 9 bases line up with TRBD1. J was trimmed by 8 bases and V by 5 bases; bases with no gene match: 12. Per germline, CDR1 MNHEY and CDR2 SMNVEV (reference sequence). This CDR3 comprises 15 residues. This chain's CDR3 is CASSNRDRAPRGYTF. The CDR3 DNA reads TGTGCCAGCAGTAACCGGGACAGGGCCCCTAGGGGCTACACCTTC.

The V and J genes are TRBV2 and TRBJ1-4; 8 bases match TRBD1. Germline CDR1 and CDR2: SNHLY and FYNNEI. V was clipped by 6 bases and J by 3 bases; unmatched bases: 9. This CDR3 is built from 16 residues. CDR3 DNA sequence: TGTGCCAGCAGCGGGGCCCAGGGACAGGCTAATGAAAAACTGTTTTTT. It encodes CASSGAQGQANEKLFF.